This T cell receptor (beta chain) was sequenced during a study of shared clonotypes between healthy human individuals. Study-level findings and limits: Blood was the sole source, and tissue repertoires probably differ. Naive subsets generally exceeded memory subsets in estimated richness.

The CDR3 covers 13 residues. Germline CDR1 ENHRY, CDR2 SYGVKD. V was pared by 4 bases and J by 4 bases, with 10 bases between. About this clone: The antigen is undetermined.

TCRdb keeps only in-frame clones here, not all; method: immunoSEQ multiplex PCR. The table records about 600,000 clones, approximately 97% of them present only once. The specimen was naive CD4+ T cells sorted from blood. This sample's subset: CD45RA+ positively selected. The receptor's source is a woman aged 30 to 39 in good health. This chain connects TRBV10-3 to TRBJ1-1, with D perhaps matching TRBD1 (5 bases). The chain's CDR3 is CAISAGGATEAFF. For the CDR3, the DNA is TGTGCCATCAGTGCCGGAGGGGCCACTGAAGCTTTCTTT.